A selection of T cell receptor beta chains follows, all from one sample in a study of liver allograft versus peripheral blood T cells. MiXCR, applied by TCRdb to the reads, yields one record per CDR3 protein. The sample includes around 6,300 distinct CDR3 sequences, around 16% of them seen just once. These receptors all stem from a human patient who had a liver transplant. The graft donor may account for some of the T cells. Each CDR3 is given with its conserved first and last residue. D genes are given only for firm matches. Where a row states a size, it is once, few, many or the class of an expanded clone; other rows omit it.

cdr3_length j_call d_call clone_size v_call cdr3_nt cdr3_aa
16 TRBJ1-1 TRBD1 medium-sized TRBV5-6 TGTGCCAGCAGCTTAGGACAGGGGTTGGTGAACACTGAAGCTTTCTTT CASSLGQGLVNTEAFF
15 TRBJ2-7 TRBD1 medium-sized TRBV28 TGTGCCAGCAGTTTGGGGGACAGGTTATCCTACGAGCAGTACTTC CASSLGDRLSYEQYF
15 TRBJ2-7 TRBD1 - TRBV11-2 TGTGCCAGCAGCTCCGGGACAGGGGGTTGGAACGAGCAGTACTTC CASSSGTGGWNEQYF
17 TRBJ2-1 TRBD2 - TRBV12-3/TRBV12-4 TGTGCCAGCAGTATAGGTGCGGGACTAGCGGGGGGAAGTGAGCAGTTCTTC CASSIGAGLAGGSEQFF
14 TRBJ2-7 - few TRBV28 TGTGCCAGCAGTTTGTCCCATCTACCCTACGAGCAGTACTTC CASSLSHLPYEQYF
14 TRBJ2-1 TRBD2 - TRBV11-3 TGTGCCAGCAGCCTACTCCGGGGGGAGGATGAGCAGTTCTTC CASSLLRGEDEQFF
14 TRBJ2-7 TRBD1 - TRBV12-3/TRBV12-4 TGTGCCAGCAGTTTAGTACAGGGGACCGACGAGCAGTACTTC CASSLVQGTDEQYF
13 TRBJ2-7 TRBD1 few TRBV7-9 TGTGCCAGCAGCCCCGTGACAGGGGACGAGCAGTACTTC CASSPVTGDEQYF
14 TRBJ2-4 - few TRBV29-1 TGCAGCGTTGGGGGGGGGCGAGGCAAAAACATGCAGTACTTC CSVGGGRGKNMQYF
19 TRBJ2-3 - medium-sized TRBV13 TGTGCCAGCAGCCCGAACCCAATGACTAGTTTGGTTGGCACAGATACGCAGTATTTT CASSPNPMTSLVGTDTQYF
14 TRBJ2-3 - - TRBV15 TGTGCCACCAGCAGGAGACAGAGCACAGATACGCAGTATTTT CATSRRQSTDTQYF
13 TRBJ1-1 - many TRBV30 TGTGCCTGGAGGCAGTGGACGGCCACTGAAGCTTTCTTT CAWRQWTATEAFF
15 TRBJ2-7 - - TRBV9 TGTGCCAGCAGCGTAGGGGCAGACTTCTCCTACGAGCAGTACTTC CASSVGADFSYEQYF
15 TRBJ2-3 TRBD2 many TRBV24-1 TGTGCCACCAGTGATAATGCTAGCGGTAGAGATACGCAGTATTTT CATSDNASGRDTQYF
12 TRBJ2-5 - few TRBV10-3 TGTGCCATCGGGACGATCGGGGAGACCCAGTACTTC CAIGTIGETQYF
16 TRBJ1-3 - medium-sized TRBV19 TGTGCCAGTAGTGAGGACAGCGGGAGCTCTGGAAACACCATATATTTT CASSEDSGSSGNTIYF
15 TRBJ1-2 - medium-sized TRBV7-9 TGTGCCAGCAGTTCCCCTCAGGGTGAGGCCTATGGCTACACCTTC CASSSPQGEAYGYTF
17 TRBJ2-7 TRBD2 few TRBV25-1 TGTGCCAGCAGTGGCACCCCGCGGACTAGCGGGACGGGCGAGCAGTACTTC CASSGTPRTSGTGEQYF
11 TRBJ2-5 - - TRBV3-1 TGTGCCAGCAGTAGGCTGGAGACCCAGTACTTC CASSRLETQYF
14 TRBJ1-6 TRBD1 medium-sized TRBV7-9 TGTGCCAGCAGCTCGGACAGGGCGGGTTCACCCCTCCACTTT CASSSDRAGSPLHF
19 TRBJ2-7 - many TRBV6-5 TGTGCCAGCAGTCCTTGGACCTTTCAAATAACCGGGGATCGCTACGAGCAGTACTTC CASSPWTFQITGDRYEQYF
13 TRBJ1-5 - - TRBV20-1 TGCAGTGCTAGTGGCAGTAGCAATCAGCCCCAGCATTTT CSASGSSNQPQHF
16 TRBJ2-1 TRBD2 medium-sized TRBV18 TGTGCCAGCTCCCTCTTAAGGCTAGCGGGAGCCGATGAGCAGTTCTTC CASSLLRLAGADEQFF
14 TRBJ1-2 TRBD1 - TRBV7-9 TGTGCCAGCAGCTTAGACAGGGGCGGGGATGGCTACACCTTC CASSLDRGGDGYTF
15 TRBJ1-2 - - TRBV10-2 TGCGCCAGCAGTGAGCCCGCCGCGGGGGCAGCGGGCTACACCTTC CASSEPAAGAAGYTF
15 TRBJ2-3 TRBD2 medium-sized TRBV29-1 TGCAGCGTTGCCGGGACTAGCGGGGGGGTAGATACGCAGTATTTT CSVAGTSGGVDTQYF
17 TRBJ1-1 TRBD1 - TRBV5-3 TGTGCCAGAAGCGGAGGGACAGGGAATTGGGCGAACACTGAAGCTTTCTTT CARSGGTGNWANTEAFF
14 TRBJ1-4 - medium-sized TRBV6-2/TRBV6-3 TGTGCCAGCAGCCACGGGGCAGAAGGAGAAAAACTGTTTTTT CASSHGAEGEKLFF
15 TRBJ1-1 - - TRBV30 TGTGCCTGGAGACCTAGGAGTATTTCGAACACTGAAGCTTTCTTT CAWRPRSISNTEAFF
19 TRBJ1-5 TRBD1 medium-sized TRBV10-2 TGCGCCAGCAGTGGGCCTCGGGACAGGGGATTGATTAGCAATCAGCCCCAGCATTTT CASSGPRDRGLISNQPQHF
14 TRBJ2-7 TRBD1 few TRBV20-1 TGCAGTGCTGGAAGGGACAGGGCGGGCGGTGAGCAGTACTTC CSAGRDRAGGEQYF
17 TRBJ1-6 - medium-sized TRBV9 TGTGCCAGCAGCCCCGAAATAGGGGTAAACTATAATTCACCCCTCCACTTT CASSPEIGVNYNSPLHF
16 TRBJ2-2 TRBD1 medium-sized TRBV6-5 TGTGCCAGCAGTATAACGGGACAGGGGAACACCGGGGAGCTGTTTTTT CASSITGQGNTGELFF